This note documents a single T cell receptor (beta chain) sequence. The CDR3 consists of 15 residues. CDR1 is SGHTA and CDR2 is FQGNSA in the germline V gene. V shed 7 bases, J shed 2 bases, and the junction held 7 bases outside the gene matches. Seattle patients were enrolled during active infection and followed longitudinally. This record belongs to a study of blood T cell repertoires in COVID-19. Looking at the study overall: COVID-19 samples, acute and convalescent, were from the United States, Italy and Spain. The cDNA or gDNA used as material had been derived from T cells, B-cell-depleted T cells, or PBMCs.

In the original processing: Estimation of nucleated cell counts relied on the amplification of reference gene primers. This table comes from immunoSEQ multiplex PCR, and its TCRdb copy is limited to in-frame clones, with some not included. That table furnishes V, J and clone size, whereas the DNA furnished D and trimming. The profile shows under 50,000 clones, approximately 93% of them singletons. This sequence was found in a man in his 60s with COVID-19, enrolled during active disease. This chain uses TRBV7-2 with TRBJ2-3; 9 positions match TRBD2. Sequenced sample: peripheral blood. For the CDR3, the DNA is TGTGCCAGCACCAAGACTAGCGGCTACACAGATACGCAGTATTTT. Its protein product is CASTKTSGYTDTQYF.